Each of the 28 T cell receptor beta chains below was sequenced from the same sample in a study of shared T cell receptors in the human thymus. The repertoire was sequenced with immunoSEQ multiplex PCR; TCRdb's copy has only in-frame clones and lacks some. Of 700,000 to 750,000 clones listed, 80% to 90% are singletons. The sample was also reused in another study, on human thymus T cells.

The material sequenced was thymocytes. The source of these receptors is a girl under three years old with a congenital heart defect.

CDR3 bases: TGTGCCAGCAGCCAATACACAGGGCATGAAGCTTTCTTT. Amino acid sequence: CASSQYTGHEAFF. The J gene is TRBJ1-1, the V gene TRBV14, with a tentative D call TRBD1 (6 bases). This CDR3 has 13 residues. CDR1 is SGHDN, CDR2 FVKESK, per germline. Trimming left V 2 bases short and J 7 bases short, with 11 bases between.

The chain's CDR3 is CSASYFTEAFF. CDR3 DNA sequence: TGCAGTGCTAGCTATTTCACTGAAGCTTTCTTT. The V call is TRBV20-1, the J call TRBJ1-1; D unclear. This CDR3 region has 11 residues. CDR1 and CDR2 (germline): DFQATT, SNEGSKA (reference sequence). Trimming shortened V by 3 bases and J by 4 bases, and 6 bases separated the two germline ends.

V and J are TRBV27 and TRBJ2-2; TRBD1 agrees at 8 bases. Germline V lookup: CDR1 MNHEY, CDR2 SMNVEV (reference sequence). Unmatched junction bases numbered 8, after V lost 5 bases and J lost 6 bases. The CDR3 covers 15 residues. CDR3 sequence (DNA): TGTGCCAGCAGTGAATTCCAGGGGGCGGCCGGGGAGCTGTTTTTT. Translating gives CASSEFQGAAGELFF.

In its sample, this clone was seen once. The CDR3 nucleotides are TGTGCCAGCAGCCGGAGGGTCATGGCAGGGGGTCAATACGAGCAGTACTTC. This gives the protein CASSRRVMAGGQYEQYF. The gene calls are TRBV5-6 and TRBJ2-7, with D possibly TRBD1 on 7 matching bases. Germline values: CDR1 SGHDT, CDR2 YYEEEE. V shed 4 bases and J shed 4 bases, with 24 bases lying between them. This CDR3 region has 17 residues.

The genes are TRBV5-8 and TRBJ1-2, with D unresolved. V lost 2 bases and J 0 bases, leaving 5 bases between the germline ends. The CDR3 is 13 amino acids. CDR1 is SGHTS and CDR2 is YDEGEE in the germline V gene. As DNA, the CDR3 is TGTGCCAGCAGCTTAGGAGCTAACTATGGCTACACCTTC. Its protein is CASSLGANYGYTF.

This clone was recorded only once. This chain uses TRBV28 with TRBJ1-6, with 7 bases lining up with TRBD1. Germline CDR1 and CDR2: MDHEN and SYDVKM. The CDR3 has 16 amino acids. The trim removed 0 bases at V and 7 bases at J, leaving 6 bases unmatched. The CDR3 here is CASSLWRTGDNSPLHF. Written as DNA, the CDR3 is TGTGCCAGCAGTTTATGGAGGACAGGTGACAATTCACCCCTCCACTTT.

The chain has TRBV11-3 and TRBJ2-1; TRBD2 matches at 9 bases. The J segment lost 6 bases and the V segment lost 1 base, leaving 4 bases of the junction unmatched. Germline V CDR1 and CDR2: SGHNT, YENEEA. The CDR3 sequence is 15 residues long. The DNA of the CDR3 is TGTGCCAGCAGCTTAGTAGCGGGGGCCCGCAATGAGCAGTTCTTC. Its translation is CASSLVAGARNEQFF.

The V call is TRBV6-5, the J call TRBJ1-1; TRBD1 might be the D (6 bases). The CDR3 runs to 15 residues. Germline loops: CDR1 MNHEY, CDR2 SVGAGI. Trimming took 4 bases from V and 3 from J, leaving 15 bases between them. CDR3 bases: TGTGCCAGCAGTTTATACCTCAGGGGTGACACTGAAGCTTTCTTT. Translated: CASSLYLRGDTEAFF.

The chain joins TRBV5-6 to TRBJ2-1; weak D call: TRBD1 (5 bases). Germline CDR1 is SGHDT and CDR2 is YYEEEE. Trimming left V 4 bases short and J 10 bases short, with 21 bases between. This CDR3 has 15 amino acids. Written as DNA, the CDR3 is TGTGCCAGCAGCCGAAAAACCCAGGGTCCAGGCGAGCAGTTCTTC. Its protein product is CASSRKTQGPGEQFF.

This clone appeared once. The rearrangement links TRBV11-2 to TRBJ1-1; D is possibly TRBD1 (6 bases). Germline V gene lookup returns CDR1 SGHAT and CDR2 FQNNGV. The CDR3 length is 13 residues. Between the trimmed V and J ends, which lost 5 bases and 6 bases, there was a span of 13 bases. CDR3 sequence reads: CASSIRQAPEAFF. CDR3 in DNA: TGTGCCAGCAGCATTCGACAGGCCCCTGAAGCTTTCTTT.

The count of this clone is one. The chain combines TRBV5-1 with TRBJ2-7; D might be TRBD1 (5 bases). There are 13 residues in the CDR3. The V gene lost 3 bases and the J gene lost 6 bases, with 13 bases spanning the gap. CDR1 is SGHRS, CDR2 YFSETQ, per germline. The CDR3 here is CASSYQGIPEQYF. CDR3 in DNA: TGCGCCAGCAGCTATCAGGGAATCCCCGAGCAGTACTTC.

The genes are TRBV29-1 and TRBJ1-2; 10 bases are shared with TRBD1. Germline CDR1 reads SQVTM; CDR2 reads ANQGSEA. The V gene end was trimmed by 7 bases and the J gene end by 7 bases; junction bases not matched to a gene: 6. The CDR3 is 12 residues long. This chain's CDR3 is CSGETGGSGYTF. In DNA, the CDR3 is TGCAGCGGGGAGACAGGGGGCAGTGGCTACACCTTC.

The rearrangement uses TRBV7-2 and TRBJ1-5; D not resolved. The CDR3 sequence is 13 residues long. CDR1 is SGHTA, CDR2 FQGNSA, per germline. With 5 bases removed from V and 1 base from J, the gap between germline ends came to 6 bases. In DNA, the CDR3 is TGTGCCAGCAGCCCGAGAAGCAATCAGCCCCAGCATTTT. It codes for CASSPRSNQPQHF.

This chain connects TRBV9 to TRBJ2-7; 11 bases agree with TRBD2. Germline V gives CDR1 SGDLS, CDR2 YYNGEE. This CDR3 has 14 residues. After removal of 7 bases from V and 9 bases from J, the junction contained 12 bases not matched to a gene. The CDR3 DNA is TGTGCCAGCGGTAGCGGGGGGGCCGCCAGTGGGCAGTACTTC. As protein: CASGSGGAASGQYF.

This clone was seen only once. The chain links TRBV7-9 to TRBJ1-2; D not resolved. Germline CDR1 SEHNR, CDR2 FQNEAQ (reference sequence). CDR3 size: 13 residues. V lost 7 bases to trimming and J lost 4 bases, with 13 bases between them. CDR3 region: CASTGMRGYGYTF. Written as DNA, the CDR3 is TGTGCCAGCACCGGTATGAGAGGCTATGGCTACACCTTC.

This clone was picked up one time. V usage is TRBV5-1 and J usage is TRBJ2-3; D remains ambiguous. The CDR3 has 17 amino acids. The V end lost 0 bases, the J end lost 0 bases, and 14 bases lay between the germline ends. Germline V gives CDR1 SGHRS, CDR2 YFSETQ. CDR3 amino acids: CASSLAAGRPSTDTQYF. The CDR3 nucleotides read TGCGCCAGCAGCTTGGCCGCAGGTAGGCCAAGCACAGATACGCAGTATTTT.

This CDR3 reads CASRYRFYNSPLHF. In nucleotides, the CDR3 is TGTGCCAGCAGATACCGGTTCTATAATTCACCCCTCCACTTT. The chain combines TRBV28 with TRBJ1-6, with D hard to call. Germline V lookup: CDR1 MDHEN, CDR2 SYDVKM. Trimming took 6 bases from V and 3 from J, leaving 9 bases between them. This CDR3 spans 14 amino acids.

This chain uses TRBV7-9 with TRBJ1-2, with 7 bases aligning to TRBD1. V lost 5 bases and J lost 6; bases outside the gene matches: 15. CDR3 length: 16 residues. From germline, CDR1 is SEHNR and CDR2 FQNEAQ (reference sequence). CDR3 sequence: CASSPLRADREHGYTF. In DNA, the CDR3 is TGTGCCAGCAGCCCCCTTAGGGCCGACAGGGAACATGGCTACACCTTC.

This clone was counted once. V is TRBV18 and J is TRBJ1-2; 10 bases are a match to TRBD1. The V gene's germline CDR1 is KGHSH and CDR2 LQKENI. V gave up 5 bases and J gave up 2 bases; unmatched junction bases: 20. The CDR3 is 20 residues long. The CDR3 region has the DNA TGTGCCAGCTCATTTGACAGGGGGCGAGAAGAATACACTCCCAACTATGGCTACACCTTC. Protein sequence: CASSFDRGREEYTPNYGYTF.

The J gene is TRBJ2-6, the V gene TRBV7-8, with D perhaps matching TRBD2 (6 bases). The CDR3 totals 17 residues. CDR1 is SGHVS and CDR2 is FQNEAQ in the germline V gene. V was cut by 1 base and J by 1 base, with 11 bases left in between. Here the CDR3 DNA reads TGTGCCAGCAGCTTAGTAACAGGAGGGTCTGGGGCCAACGTCCTGACTTTC. Residues: CASSLVTGGSGANVLTF.

This chain joins TRBV5-1 and TRBJ1-6; weak D call: TRBD1 (6 bases). Looked up from germline, CDR1 is SGHRS and CDR2 is YFSETQ. This CDR3 contains 16 residues. The germline V and J ends were trimmed by 0 bases and 7 bases, with 14 bases remaining between them. In DNA form, the CDR3 reads TGCGCCAGCAGCTTGGGGAAAAACAGGGTGAATTCACCCCTCCACTTT. Translating it yields CASSLGKNRVNSPLHF. The full variable domain, rest sourced from reference TRBV5-1 and TRBJ1-6, is KAGVTQTPRYLIKTRGQQVTLSCSPISGHRSVSWYQQTPGQGLQFLFEYFSETQRNKGNFPGRFSGRQFSNSRSEMNVSTLELGDSALYLCASSLGKNRVNSPLHFGNGTRLTVT.

The sample holds one count of this clone. This chain links TRBV5-6 with TRBJ2-5; TRBD1 matches at 11 bases. The DNA end favors TRBJ2-7, so the J call may be wrong. CDR1 is SGHDT and CDR2 is YYEEEE in the germline V gene. The CDR3 sequence is 16 residues long. The CDR3 region is CASTNRGQGAIYEQYF. The CDR3 coding sequence is TGTGCCAGCACCAATAGAGGACAGGGGGCGATCTACGAGCAGTACTTC.

The rearrangement links TRBV30 to TRBJ1-2; no firm D call. Trimming cost V 3 bases and J 4 bases, with 12 bases left between them. The CDR3 has 13 amino acids. Germline assignment: CDR1 GTSNPN and CDR2 SVGIG (reference sequence). CDR3 protein: CAWRFKGGYGYTF. The CDR3 bases are TGTGCCTGGAGATTCAAGGGAGGCTATGGCTACACCTTC. The whole variable domain, filled in from reference TRBV30 and TRBJ1-2, reads SQTIHQWPATLVQPVGSPLSLECTVEGTSNPNLYWYRQAAGRGLQLLFYSVGIGQISSEVPQNLSASRPQDRQFILSSKKLLLSDSGFYLCAWRFKGGYGYTFGSGTRLTVV.

The V gene is TRBV2, the J gene TRBJ1-2; possibly TRBD1 for D (6 bases). V lost 0 bases to trimming and J lost 4 bases, with 9 bases between them. CDR3 size: 14 residues. In germline, CDR1 is SNHLY, CDR2 FYNNEI. The CDR3 bases are TGTGCCAGCAGTGAAGCGCGGGGGGCCTATGGCTACACCTTC. Its translation is CASSEARGAYGYTF. Full variable domain (remainder filled in from reference TRBV2 and TRBJ1-2): EPEVTQTPSHQVTQMGQEVILRCVPISNHLYFYWYRQILGQKVEFLVSFYNNEISEKSEIFDDQFSVERPDGSNFTLKIRSTKLEDSAMYFCASSEARGAYGYTFGSGTRLTVV.

The chain employs TRBV15 and TRBJ1-3, with TRBD1 as a possible D gene (5 bases). CDR1 LNHNV and CDR2 YYDKDF come from the germline V gene (reference sequence). V lost 0 bases, J lost 8 bases, and 20 bases lay in between. The CDR3 is 17 amino acids. CDR3 amino acids: CATSREGKGPVWHTIYF. CDR3 coding DNA: TGTGCCACCAGCAGAGAGGGGAAGGGGCCCGTTTGGCACACCATATATTTT.

The CDR3 DNA reads as TGCGCCAGCAGCCAAGATTGGGGGGAGGAGTATGGCTACACCTTC. It is translated as CASSQDWGEEYGYTF. The chain couples TRBV4-1 to TRBJ1-2; D might be TRBD1 (5 bases). CDR1 and CDR2 from the germline V gene are MGHRA and YSYEKL. The V and J ends lost 0 bases and 5 bases respectively, with 13 bases between them. The CDR3 length is 15 residues.

The chain combines TRBV7-2 with TRBJ2-1, with D unclear. Germline V lookup: CDR1 SGHTA, CDR2 FQGNSA. V lost 5 bases to trimming and J lost 1 base, with 15 bases between them. This CDR3 spans 16 amino acids. CDR3 coding DNA: TGTGCCAGCAGCCCCTACCGAGGAAGATCCTACAATGAGCAGTTCTTC. Its protein is CASSPYRGRSYNEQFF.

This chain connects TRBV6-1 to TRBJ1-2; possible D gene TRBD1, 6 bases. The CDR3 has 15 residues. Trimming cost V 0 bases and J 4 bases, with 12 bases left between them. Germline lookup yields CDR1 MNHNS and CDR2 SASEGT. The DNA of the CDR3 is TGTGCCAGCAGTGAAGCGGGGGGGCAACGCTATGGCTACACCTTC. Its translation: CASSEAGGQRYGYTF.